This T cell receptor beta chain was sequenced during a study of shared clonotypes between healthy human individuals. As to this clone: Its antigen is still unknown.

Naive CD8 cells were CD45RO-negative, positively selected for CCR7, excluding terminally differentiated effector memory CD45RA+ cells. Study-level findings and limits: Rarefaction showed that sequencing of sorted subsets was incomplete (despite large depth). Among non-shared clonotypes, generation probabilities were lower than among those shared by all four donors.

The CDR3 consists of 15 residues. The V gene end was trimmed by 3 bases and the J gene end by 8 bases; junction bases not matched to a gene: 3. The germline V gene encodes CDR1 SGDLS and CDR2 YYNGEE. Sequencing used immunoSEQ multiplex PCR; TCRdb keeps in-frame clones, though not all of them. The sample shows approximately 740,000 clones, 80% to 95% of them seen only once. This chain uses TRBV9 with TRBJ2-1; TRBD2 agrees at 15 bases. The specimen was naive CD8+ T cells sorted from blood. This receptor was taken from a young man in good health. CDR3: CASSGTSGRGYEQFF. The DNA of the CDR3 is TGTGCCAGCAGCGGGACTAGCGGGAGGGGCTATGAGCAGTTCTTC.